One T cell receptor (beta chain) is described in this entry. What it binds is not known. The PCR contained 60 Vbeta and 13 Jbeta primers. Sequencing was performed with immunoSEQ multiplex PCR; in TCRdb, only in-frame clones are kept and a portion is missing. The repertoire has about 130,000 clones, 70% to 80% of them found once; the top ten carry under 1.5%. Germline CDR1 is LGHNA and CDR2 is YNFKEQ. Losses at the gene ends were 3 bases for V and 1 base for J; bases not matched to a gene: 7. This CDR3 has 16 amino acids. The sample comes from a study of cytomegalovirus exposure and HLA in healthy donors. Study results and caveats: In a later analysis, across HLA loci, associated TCR counts were highest for DRB1, lowest for HLA-C. CMV serostatus was the sole immune exposure data available.

As for the donors, each was a healthy bone marrow donor. The chain links TRBV4-2 to TRBJ2-7; 9 bases align to TRBD1. The specimen was PBMCs. The sequence came from a man aged 50 to 59 in good health and CMV-seronegative. The CDR3 bases are TGTGCCAGCAGCCATAGGGACAGGGCCGATTCCTACGAGCAGTACTTC. This encodes CASSHRDRADSYEQYF.